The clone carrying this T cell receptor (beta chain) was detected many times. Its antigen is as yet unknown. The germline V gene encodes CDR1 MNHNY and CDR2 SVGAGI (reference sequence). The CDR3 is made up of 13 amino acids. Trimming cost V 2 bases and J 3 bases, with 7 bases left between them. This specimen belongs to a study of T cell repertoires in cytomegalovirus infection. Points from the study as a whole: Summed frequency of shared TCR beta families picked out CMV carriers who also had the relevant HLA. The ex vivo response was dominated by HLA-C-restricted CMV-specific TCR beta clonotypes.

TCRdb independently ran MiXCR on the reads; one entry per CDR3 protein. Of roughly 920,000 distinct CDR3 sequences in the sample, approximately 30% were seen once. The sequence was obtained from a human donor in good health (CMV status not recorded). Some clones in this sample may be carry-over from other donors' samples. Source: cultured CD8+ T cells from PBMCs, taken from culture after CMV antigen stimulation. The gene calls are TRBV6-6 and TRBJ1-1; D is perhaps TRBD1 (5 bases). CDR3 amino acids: CASSYPGHTEAFF. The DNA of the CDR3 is TGTGCCAGCAGTTACCCAGGGCACACTGAAGCTTTCTTT.